These 2 T cell receptor beta chains originate from one sample sequenced in a study of T cells in Graves' hyperthyroidism and ophthalmopathy. RNA transcripts were the template for amplifying TCR beta CDR3 regions. An initial round of RT-PCR targeting the TCR CDR3 relied on the HTBI primer set. TCRdb independently ran MiXCR on the multiplex PCR reads; one entry per CDR3 protein. The data show fewer than 750,000 distinct CDR3 sequences, roughly 14% seen once. Sequences were obtained from blood. The receptors originated from a woman between 45 and 60 years old with Graves' ophthalmopathy.

The V and J genes are TRBV3-1 and TRBJ1-6, with D maybe TRBD1 (5 bases). The V gene's germline CDR1 is LGHDT and CDR2 YNNKEL (reference sequence). With 2 bases removed from V and 9 bases from J, the gap between germline ends came to 11 bases. The CDR3 extends over 14 amino acids. The chain's CDR3 is CASSQRDVASPLHF. CDR3 DNA: TGTGCCAGCAGCCAAAGGGACGTTGCTTCACCCCTCCACTTT.

This clonotype was detected many times. The chain uses TRBV30 and TRBJ2-3; no definite D call. The CDR3 runs to 13 residues. Germline V gene lookup returns CDR1 GTSNPN and CDR2 SVGIG (reference sequence). V was pared by 2 bases and J by 6 bases, with 12 bases between. This CDR3 is CAWSITRSDTQYF. Written as DNA, the CDR3 is TGTGCCTGGAGTATCACCCGGTCCGATACGCAGTATTTT.